The 2 T cell receptor beta chains given below trace back to one sample, sequenced in a study of glioma-infiltrating T cells. The iRepertoire nested amplicon-rescue multiplex PCR amplified TCR alpha and beta CDR3s from RNA. TCRdb redid the calling of the multiplex PCR reads with MiXCR, one entry per CDR3 protein. The sample contains more than 300,000 distinct CDR3 sequences, 41% of which appear only once. Sequenced sample: glioma tissue, nonneoplastic brain tissue, or PBMCs (not recorded which). These receptors all come from a human donor with low-grade glioma or glioblastoma, undergoing nonglioma brain surgery, or in good health (not recorded which).

This clonotype has only a few counts. The rearrangement uses TRBV4-1 and TRBJ2-7; no firm D call. V was cut by 1 base and J by 0 bases, with 7 bases left in between. The length of the CDR3 is 14 residues. CDR1 and CDR2 (germline): MGHRA, YSYEKL. DNA for the CDR3: TGCGCCAGCAGCCAAGTTCGGAGCTCCTACGAGCAGTACTTC. This gives the protein CASSQVRSSYEQYF.

The chain links TRBV12-3 or TRBV12-4 to TRBJ1-3, with D perhaps TRBD1 (5 bases). There are 14 residues in the CDR3. V lost 7 bases and J 4 bases, leaving 14 bases between the germline ends. The CDR3, as DNA: TGTGCCAGCACCCCTTCGGGGGGAGGAAACACCATATATTTT. It encodes CASTPSGGGNTIYF.